This entry lists 27 T cell receptor beta chains sequenced from one sample in a study of blood T cells in healthy people across ages. A sample-barcoded 5' primer and a J-beta primer mix were used in a second PCR of roughly 6 to 11 cycles. TCRdb itself ran the 5' RACE reads through MiXCR, one entry per CDR3 protein. The data show just under 900,000 distinct CDR3 sequences, roughly 26% seen once. Sequenced sample: blood. The source of these receptors is a woman older than 75 in good health.

In this sample, this clonotype turned up once. This may be a read error: a much more frequent sequence differs by one nucleotide. The CDR3 loop reads CASRPWQGVNEQYF. The CDR3 DNA reads TGTGCCAGCAGGCCTTGGCAGGGAGTCAACGAGCAGTACTTC. The V and J genes are TRBV12-3 or TRBV12-4 and TRBJ2-7; D tentatively reads TRBD1 or TRBD2 (5 bases each). V was pared by 6 bases and J by 5 bases, with 17 bases between. The CDR3 length is 14 residues.

Concerning this clonotype: A single base separates this from a much larger clone, so it may be a read error. In DNA, the CDR3 is TGTGCCAGCAACCCCGGGCGGGGGCGATTCACAGATACGCAGTATTTT. Translated: CASNPGRGRFTDTQYF. The genes are TRBV6-6 and TRBJ2-3; possible D gene TRBD2, 7 bases. Trimming shortened V by 7 bases and J by 2 bases, and 19 bases separated the two germline ends. The CDR3 runs 16 residues. CDR1 MNHNY and CDR2 SVGAGI come from the germline V gene (reference sequence).

The sample holds many counts of this clonotype. The gene calls are TRBV7-2 and TRBJ2-5; TRBD2 might be the D (7 bases). Deletions cut 0 bases from V and 5 bases from J, with 16 bases between. The CDR3 loop spans 16 amino acids. Germline CDR1 and CDR2: SGHTA and FQGNSA. In DNA form, the CDR3 reads TGTGCCAGCAGCTTAGCGGGGGGGCTTCGGGGGGAGACCCAGTACTTC. It encodes CASSLAGGLRGETQYF.

This clonotype was observed a handful of times. The chain's CDR3 is CASSSWTGGAYSNQPQHF. The CDR3 region has the DNA TGTGCCAGCAGCTCCTGGACAGGGGGAGCATATAGCAATCAGCCCCAGCATTTT. This chain connects TRBV5-4 to TRBJ1-5; 10 bases align to TRBD1. The trim removed 3 bases at V and 0 bases at J, leaving 9 bases unmatched. CDR3 size: 18 residues. Per germline, CDR1 SGHNT and CDR2 YYREEE (reference sequence).

The chain combines TRBV2 with TRBJ2-3, with D uncertain. This CDR3 spans 11 amino acids. Germline V gene sequence: CDR1 SNHLY, CDR2 FYNNEI. The V end lost 7 bases, the J end lost 6 bases, and 8 bases lay between the germline ends. The CDR3 coding sequence is TGTGCCAGCACCGGACGGGATACGCAGTATTTT. It encodes CASTGRDTQYF. The complete variable domain, with remaining parts taken from reference TRBV2 and TRBJ2-3, reads EPEVTQTPSHQVTQMGQEVILRCVPISNHLYFYWYRQILGQKVEFLVSFYNNEISEKSEIFDDQFSVERPDGSNFTLKIRSTKLEDSAMYFCASTGRDTQYFGPGTRLTVL.

In regard to this clonotype: A read error may be the cause here, since a much bigger clone is one base away. The chain combines TRBV7-2 with TRBJ1-2; D remains unclear. This CDR3 region has 14 residues. Between the trimmed V and J ends, which lost 5 bases and 4 bases, there was a span of 14 bases. Looked up from germline, CDR1 is SGHTA and CDR2 is FQGNSA. The CDR3 is CASSGQSSPYGYTF. As DNA, the CDR3 is TGTGCCAGCAGCGGCCAGTCTAGCCCCTATGGCTACACCTTC.

Regarding this clonotype: One end of the junction does not line up with germline, which may come from a read error. The DNA for the CDR3 is TGTGCCGGCAGCTTGACAGCTACTAATGAAAAACTGTTTTTT. Its protein product is CAGSLTATNEKLFF. The rearrangement joins TRBV7-6 to TRBJ1-4; possibly TRBD1 for D (5 bases). The V gene's germline CDR1 is SGHVS and CDR2 FNYEAQ. The CDR3 spans 14 residues.

This rearrangement joins TRBV12-3 or TRBV12-4 to TRBJ1-1; the match to TRBD1 covers 11 bases. V gave up 5 bases and J gave up 3 bases; unmatched junction bases: 11. The CDR3 runs to 17 residues. DNA of the CDR3: TGTGCCAGCAGTCCAAGGACAGGGGGCCGTAGGGACACTGAAGCTTTCTTT. Its translation: CASSPRTGGRRDTEAFF.

This chain uses TRBV6-2 or TRBV6-3 with TRBJ1-1; the D gene is possibly TRBD1 (5 bases). V lost 6 bases to trimming and J lost 1 base, with 12 bases between them. Germline assignment: CDR1 MNHEY and CDR2 SVGEGT. This CDR3 comprises 14 residues. CDR3 in DNA: TGTGCCAGCAGATGTACAGGTCCGAACACTGAAGCTTTCTTT. This sequence encodes CASRCTGPNTEAFF.

For this clonotype: A read error is possible here, since a much larger clone lies one base away. V gene TRBV6-2 or TRBV6-3 combines with J gene TRBJ2-7, with a tentative D call TRBD1 (5 bases). Germline assignment: CDR1 MNHEY and CDR2 SVGEGT. The CDR3 sequence is 15 residues long. Trimming took off 5 bases at V and 7 bases at J, with 21 bases between the two ends. The CDR3 region is CASSPTGLRGKEQYF. The CDR3 region has the DNA TGTGCCAGCAGTCCAACCGGGCTTAGGGGTAAGGAGCAGTACTTC.

The chain has TRBV7-2 and TRBJ2-1, with 7 bases identical to TRBD1. The DNA end lines up better with TRBJ2-7; the J call may be wrong. There are 17 residues in the CDR3. Germline loops: CDR1 SGHTA, CDR2 FQGNSA. The CDR3 DNA follows: TGTGCCAGCAGCTCGACACCGGGACAGACCCGTTACAATGAGCAGTACTTC. Its protein is CASSSTPGQTRYNEQYF.

This clonotype was observed at least ten times. The chain couples TRBV6-5 to TRBJ1-2; D perhaps matches TRBD1 (6 bases). The CDR3 has 16 amino acids. CDR1 MNHEY and CDR2 SVGAGI come from the germline V gene. Deletions cut 2 bases from V and 3 bases from J, with 16 bases between. The CDR3 region is CASSYGVGGPDYGYTF. Written as DNA, the CDR3 is TGTGCCAGCAGTTACGGCGTCGGGGGGCCGGACTATGGCTACACCTTC.

This clonotype was found many times. The chain carries TRBV7-9 and TRBJ1-4; D gene uncertain. The germline gives CDR1 SEHNR, CDR2 FQNEAQ (reference sequence). The CDR3 is 14 residues long. Trimming stripped 1 base from V and 3 bases from J, with 6 bases between. CDR3 residues: CASSLGVANEKLFF. The CDR3 DNA sequence: TGTGCCAGCAGCTTAGGCGTGGCTAATGAAAAACTGTTTTTT.

The chain recombines TRBV29-1 with TRBJ2-5; 8 nucleotides line up with TRBD1. The V and J ends lost 4 bases and 5 bases, in that order; junction bases with no gene match: 3. CDR1 is SQVTM, CDR2 ANQGSEA, per germline. This CDR3 is 12 amino acids long. The CDR3: CSVGQGPETQYF. CDR3 coding DNA: TGCAGCGTTGGACAGGGGCCGGAGACCCAGTACTTC.

Ten or more counts support this clonotype. The junction departs from the called germline gene at one end, perhaps through a read error. The rearrangement links TRBV4-3 to TRBJ2-7; 7 positions match TRBD2. The CDR3 runs to 15 residues. From germline, CDR1 is LGHNA and CDR2 YSLEER. The CDR3 loop reads CASSLDRGLSYEQYF. The CDR3 bases are TGTGCCAGCAGCTTAGATCGGGGACTATCCTACGAGCAGTACTTC.

Ten or more counts support this clonotype. V and J are TRBV4-2 and TRBJ2-7; 12 bases agree with TRBD2. CDR1 and CDR2 (germline): LGHNA, YNFKEQ. The CDR3 has 16 amino acids. V lost 3 bases and J lost 2; bases outside the gene matches: 5. The CDR3 nucleotides are TGTGCCAGCAGCCACCAGTCTAGCGGGGGGGCCTACGAGCAGTACTTC. This sequence encodes CASSHQSSGGAYEQYF.

This clonotype was found many times. J is TRBJ2-1 and V is TRBV7-2, with a weak D call TRBD1 (6 bases). V was shortened by 4 bases and J by 1 base, with 11 bases between the two germline ends. The CDR3 runs to 15 residues. Germline values: CDR1 SGHTA, CDR2 FQGNSA. The chain's CDR3 is CASSSTGPSYNEQFF. The CDR3 DNA reads TGTGCCAGCAGCTCAACAGGGCCTTCCTACAATGAGCAGTTCTTC.

In its sample, this clonotype was seen many times. The genes are TRBV9 and TRBJ2-1; 8 positions agree with TRBD1. Germline assignment: CDR1 SGDLS and CDR2 YYNGEE. The CDR3 has 14 amino acids. Trimming cost V 1 base and J 7 bases; bases outside gene matches: 4. The CDR3 DNA reads as TGTGCCAGCAGCGTACAGGGGGCGAGTAATGAGCAGTTCTTC. Translating it yields CASSVQGASNEQFF. Full variable domain (rest looked up from reference TRBV9 and TRBJ2-1): DSGVTQTPKHLITATGQRVTLRCSPRSGDLSVYWYQQSLDQGLQFLIQYYNGEERAKGNILERFSAQQFPDLHSELNLSSLELGDSALYFCASSVQGASNEQFFGPGTRLTVL.

This clonotype has at least ten counts. The rearrangement uses TRBV7-9 and TRBJ2-5; possible D gene TRBD1, 5 bases. Germline CDR1 is SEHNR and CDR2 is FQNEAQ (reference sequence). V lost 2 bases and J 10 bases, leaving 11 bases between the germline ends. This CDR3 comprises 12 residues. This chain's CDR3 is CASSLMTAFQYF. CDR3 sequence (DNA): TGTGCCAGCAGCTTAATGACAGCTTTCCAGTACTTC.

Comments on this clonotype: A much larger clone is a single base away; this may be a read error. V is TRBV11-2 and J is TRBJ2-7, with TRBD2 matching over 9 bases. CDR3 length equals 15 residues. Germline V gene data show CDR1 as SGHAT and CDR2 as FQNNGV. This CDR3 is CAGSLVAGDPYEQYF. The CDR3 DNA reads as TGTGCCGGCAGCTTAGTAGCGGGGGACCCCTACGAGCAGTACTTC.

This clonotype was observed many times. The rearrangement joins TRBV4-1 to TRBJ2-7; D ambiguous. This CDR3 spans 14 amino acids. Trimming shortened V by 0 bases and J by 4 bases, and 10 bases separated the two germline ends. In germline, CDR1 is MGHRA, CDR2 YSYEKL. Written as DNA, the CDR3 is TGCGCCAGCAGCCAAGATGATAGGGTTTACGAGCAGTACTTC. Protein sequence: CASSQDDRVYEQYF.

Comments on this clonotype: A read error is possible here, since a much larger clone lies one base away. V gene TRBV29-1 combines with J gene TRBJ1-2; the D gene is possibly TRBD1 (5 bases). The germline gives CDR1 SQVTM, CDR2 ANQGSEA. This CDR3 is 13 amino acids long. This chain's CDR3 is CSVGDRTNYGHTF. DNA of the CDR3: TGCAGCGTTGGGGACCGGACTAACTATGGCCACACCTTC.

The chain joins TRBV5-6 to TRBJ2-7, with 8 nucleotides matching TRBD2. CDR1 is SGHDT, CDR2 YYEEEE, per germline. The junction had 4 bases not matched to a gene; V was cut back by 0 bases and J by 2 bases. This CDR3 region has 15 residues. In DNA form, the CDR3 reads TGTGCCAGCAGCTTGGCGGGAGGGCCAACCTACGAGCAGTACTTC. Amino acid sequence: CASSLAGGPTYEQYF.

Worth noting for this clonotype: A much larger clone differs by one base, so this may be a read error. J is TRBJ2-7 and V is TRBV11-2; the D call may be TRBD1 or TRBD2 (5 bases each). Matching the DNA end better, TRBJ2-5 makes the J call doubtful. This CDR3 is built from 17 residues. Germline V gives CDR1 SGHAT, CDR2 FQNNGV. In DNA, the CDR3 is TGTGACAGCAGCTTAGACCCCCTGGGGCTTCGGGGCGAGACCCAGTACTTC. Its protein is CDSSLDPLGLRGETQYF.

This clonotype was detected a few times. The V gene is TRBV5-1, the J gene TRBJ2-1, with TRBD2 matching 7 bases. With V trimmed by 3 bases and J by 5 bases, 5 bases remained unmatched. The CDR3 consists of 14 residues. Germline V CDR1 and CDR2: SGHRS, YFSETQ. The CDR3 loop is CASSWGGGDNEQFF. The DNA for the CDR3 is TGCGCCAGCAGCTGGGGTGGGGGGGACAATGAGCAGTTCTTC.

This clonotype has just a few counts. The rearrangement joins TRBV3-1 to TRBJ1-1, with TRBD1 as a possible D gene (6 bases). V lost 4 bases and J lost 1, with 16 bases in between. Looked up from germline, CDR1 is LGHDT and CDR2 is YNNKEL (reference sequence). The CDR3 consists of 16 residues. CDR3 DNA: TGTGCCAGCAGCCCAGGTATTGACAGGCCGAACACTGAAGCTTTCTTT. This encodes CASSPGIDRPNTEAFF.

CDR3 coding DNA: TGTGCCAGCAGCTTAATAGGTGCAAGGCGGACCGGGGAGCTGTTTTTT. Its protein product is CASSLIGARRTGELFF. V is TRBV7-2 and J is TRBJ2-2; D is undetermined. The CDR3 covers 16 residues. The V gene's germline CDR1 is SGHTA and CDR2 FQGNSA. Trimming removed 2 bases at V and 5 bases at J, with 15 bases between.